These 3 T cell receptor beta chains were all obtained from the same sample, sequenced in a study of control samples from healthy donors and cancer patients. Sequenced by immunoSEQ multiplex PCR; TCRdb stores in-frame clones only, minus some. The sample yields about 160,000 clones, 85% to 95% seen once. The specimen sequenced was blood. These receptors were obtained from a woman aged 40 to 55 in good health.

The rearrangement uses TRBV18 and TRBJ2-6; no reliable D call. The V gene's germline CDR1 is KGHSH and CDR2 LQKENI. Trimming took 4 bases from V and 2 from J, leaving 3 bases between them. The CDR3 spans 13 residues. The CDR3 DNA reads TGTGCCAGCTCACGAGCTGGGGCCAACGTCCTGACTTTC. This codes for CASSRAGANVLTF.

V usage is TRBV27 and J usage is TRBJ1-1; 7 bases map to TRBD1. CDR1 is MNHEY, CDR2 SMNVEV, per germline (reference sequence). Trimming took 4 bases from V and 4 from J; bases not matched to a gene: 6. The CDR3 loop spans 14 amino acids. Here the CDR3 reads CASSSTGFITEAFF. CDR3 in DNA: TGTGCCAGCAGTTCGACAGGGTTTATCACTGAAGCTTTCTTT.

This chain links TRBV5-4 with TRBJ1-2, with D maybe TRBD1 (6 bases). The CDR3 consists of 15 residues. V lost 0 bases and J 4 bases, leaving 13 bases between the germline ends. CDR1 is SGHNT, CDR2 YYREEE, per germline (reference sequence). In DNA, the CDR3 is TGTGCCAGCAGCTTGGTGGGGGGCCTCGCCTATGGCTACACCTTC. Its protein product is CASSLVGGLAYGYTF.